Shown below are 14 T cell receptor beta chains from a single sample sequenced in a study of Tregs in tolerant kidney transplant recipients (dated by TCRdb to between 2019 and 2020). The library relied on the immunoSEQ multiplex PCR assay. TCRdb limited this immuneACCESS table to in-frame rearrangements with V and J called. A share of clones is missing; checked studies link under half to unresolved V genes, and the rest is unexplained. The table for this sample lists 90,000 to 150,000 clones; roughly 92% of them were counted only once. The ten most abundant clones make up more than 0.5% of the sample. The sequenced sample consisted of CD4+ T cells from blood. The receptor set was obtained from a human donor in good health.

V is TRBV4-2 and J is TRBJ2-5, with 12 bases lining up with TRBD2. The CDR3 is made up of 16 amino acids. V dropped 4 bases and J dropped 1; count of bases not matched to a gene: 4. The germline CDR1 and CDR2 sequences are LGHNA and YNFKEQ. CDR3 amino acids: CASSPGTSGFQETQYF. In nucleotides, the CDR3 is TGTGCCAGCAGCCCCGGGACTAGCGGGTTCCAAGAGACCCAGTACTTC.

The rearrangement joins TRBV9 to TRBJ2-1; weak D call: TRBD1 (5 bases). CDR3 length: 14 residues. CDR1 is SGDLS, CDR2 YYNGEE, per germline. Trimming cost V 2 bases and J 5 bases, with 11 bases left between them. The DNA of the CDR3 is TGTGCCAGCAGCGTCTTAGACAGCGACAATGAGCAGTTCTTC. Amino acid sequence: CASSVLDSDNEQFF.

This clone was detected only once. The J gene is TRBJ2-7, the V gene TRBV6-1; TRBD1 agrees at 7 bases. V shed 6 bases, J shed 4 bases, and the junction held 9 bases outside the gene matches. The V gene's germline CDR1 is MNHNS and CDR2 SASEGT. The CDR3 is made up of 14 amino acids. The CDR3 sequence: CASSRQGQRYEQYF. The CDR3 bases are TGTGCCAGCAGCCGACAGGGTCAGCGATACGAGCAGTACTTC.

Here the CDR3 DNA reads TGTGCCTGGATAAGCGGGAGGGCCCCCTACGAGCAGTACTTC. As protein: CAWISGRAPYEQYF. This chain links TRBV30 with TRBJ2-7; 10 positions agree with TRBD2. The CDR3 has 14 residues. Germline V gives CDR1 GTSNPN, CDR2 SVGIG (reference sequence). Trimming took 4 bases from V and 2 from J; bases not matched to a gene: 5.

This clone was counted between two and nine times. The genes are TRBV7-9 and TRBJ1-3; D is perhaps TRBD1 (6 bases). The CDR3 is made up of 15 amino acids. Germline V lookup: CDR1 SEHNR, CDR2 FQNEAQ (reference sequence). The V gene lost 1 base and the J gene lost 2 bases, with 9 bases spanning the gap. CDR3 sequence reads: CASSLVAGAGNTIYF. The DNA of the CDR3 is TGTGCCAGCAGCTTAGTGGCAGGGGCTGGAAACACCATATATTTT.

The gene calls are TRBV30 and TRBJ2-3, with 7 nucleotides matching TRBD2. The length of the CDR3 is 15 residues. After removal of 0 bases from V and 4 bases from J, the junction contained 7 bases not matched to a gene. Germline V gene sequence: CDR1 GTSNPN, CDR2 SVGIG (reference sequence). The CDR3 coding sequence is TGTGCCTGGAGTGTACGGGGGGTTTGGTCAGATACGCAGTATTTT. The encoded protein is CAWSVRGVWSDTQYF.

V gene TRBV7-9 combines with J gene TRBJ2-1; unclear D gene. The germline V gene encodes CDR1 SEHNR and CDR2 FQNEAQ (reference sequence). V lost 5 bases, J lost 5 bases, and 7 bases lay in between. This CDR3 spans 12 amino acids. CDR3 region: CASSNQNNEQFF. CDR3 nucleotide sequence: TGTGCCAGCAGCAATCAGAACAATGAGCAGTTCTTC.

The chain links TRBV11-2 to TRBJ2-6; D might be TRBD1 (6 bases). The V gene's germline CDR1 is SGHAT and CDR2 FQNNGV. The V gene lost 4 bases and the J gene lost 2 bases, with 9 bases spanning the gap. The CDR3 spans 15 residues. DNA for the CDR3: TGTGCCAGCAGCTGGACAGATACTGGGGCCAACGTCCTGACTTTC. This sequence encodes CASSWTDTGANVLTF.

The V and J genes are TRBV7-9 and TRBJ1-1; tentatively, D is TRBD1 (6 bases). This CDR3 comprises 15 residues. The V and J ends lost 4 bases and 3 bases respectively, with 15 bases between them. Germline V lookup: CDR1 SEHNR, CDR2 FQNEAQ (reference sequence). This CDR3 reads CASSSSGRGDTEAFF. CDR3 nucleotide sequence: TGTGCCAGCAGCTCCTCGGGTAGGGGGGACACTGAAGCTTTCTTT.

The V call is TRBV18, the J call TRBJ1-3, with TRBD1 matching over 8 bases. This CDR3 comprises 13 residues. CDR1 and CDR2 from the germline V gene are KGHSH and LQKENI. V shed 3 bases, J shed 7 bases, and the junction held 2 bases outside the gene matches. CDR3 in DNA: TGTGCCAGCTCACCCGGGACAGGCAACACCATATATTTT. Encoded protein: CASSPGTGNTIYF. Looking up the rest from reference TRBV18 and TRBJ1-3 gives the full variable domain: NAGVMQNPRHLVRRRGQEARLRCSPMKGHSHVYWYRQLPEEGLKFMVYLQKENIIDESGMPKERFSAEFPKEGPSILRIQQVVRGDSAAYFCASSPGTGNTIYFGEGSWLTVV.

The genes are TRBV10-1 and TRBJ2-1; D remains ambiguous. The CDR3 sequence is 16 residues long. CDR1 and CDR2 (germline): WNHNN, SYGVQD (reference sequence). Trimming shortened V by 2 bases and J by 4 bases, and 15 bases separated the two germline ends. The DNA for the CDR3 is TGCGCCAGCAGTGAGAGGGCCGCAACCGGGTACAATGAGCAGTTCTTC. This codes for CASSERAATGYNEQFF.

This chain joins TRBV14 and TRBJ2-7; 13 nucleotides agree with TRBD2. The CDR3 runs 15 residues. V dropped 1 base and J dropped 7; count of bases not matched to a gene: 4. Germline V gene lookup returns CDR1 SGHDN and CDR2 FVKESK. CDR3 nucleotide sequence: TGTGCCAGCAGCCAAGGACTAGCGGGAGGAGGGGAGCAGTACTTC. This sequence encodes CASSQGLAGGGEQYF.

The V and J genes are TRBV6-1 and TRBJ1-1, with a weak D call TRBD1 (5 bases). Germline values: CDR1 MNHNS, CDR2 SASEGT. V was clipped by 3 bases and J by 4 bases, with 15 bases between them. This CDR3 is 15 amino acids long. In DNA form, the CDR3 reads TGTGCCAGCAGTGATGGGGGAAGGGTTGGCACTGAAGCTTTCTTT. Amino acid sequence: CASSDGGRVGTEAFF.

The chain recombines TRBV7-2 with TRBJ1-1; no clear D. The CDR3 extends over 15 amino acids. Germline V gene lookup returns CDR1 SGHTA and CDR2 FQGNSA. V was cut by 5 bases and J by 1 base, with 14 bases left in between. CDR3 region: CASSDYSHENTEAFF. In nucleotides, the CDR3 is TGTGCCAGCAGCGATTACAGCCACGAGAACACTGAAGCTTTCTTT.